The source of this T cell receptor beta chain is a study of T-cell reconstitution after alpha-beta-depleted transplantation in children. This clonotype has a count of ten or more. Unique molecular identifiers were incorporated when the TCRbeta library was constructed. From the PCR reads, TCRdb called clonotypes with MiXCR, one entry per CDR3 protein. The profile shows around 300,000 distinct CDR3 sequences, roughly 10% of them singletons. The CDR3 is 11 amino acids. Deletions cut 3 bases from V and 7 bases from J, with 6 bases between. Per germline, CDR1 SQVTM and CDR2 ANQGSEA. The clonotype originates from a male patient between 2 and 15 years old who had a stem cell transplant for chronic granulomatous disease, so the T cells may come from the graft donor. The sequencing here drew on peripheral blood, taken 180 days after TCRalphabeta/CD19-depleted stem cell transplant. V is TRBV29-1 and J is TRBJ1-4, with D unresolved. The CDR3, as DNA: TGCAGCGTTGAGAGGAGTGAAAAACTGTTTTTT. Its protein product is CSVERSEKLFF.